This T cell receptor beta chain was documented in a study of blood T cell repertoires in COVID-19. Unmatched junction bases numbered 0, after V lost 4 bases and J lost 0 bases. The CDR3 spans 15 residues. The germline V gene has CDR1 SGHDN and CDR2 FVKESK. Authors' analysis steps: Amplified reference gene primers provided the basis for estimating nucleated cell counts. Repertoires were generated with immunoSEQ multiplex PCR, while TCRdb's copy carries only in-frame clones and drops some. Clone size and V and J calls were adopted from that table, with D and trimming inferred from the DNA. The sample holds roughly 45,000 clones, under 90% seen once. Seattle cases were enrolled at active infection and followed longitudinally. This clone was recorded once.

The chain has TRBV14 and TRBJ2-2; TRBD1 matches at 9 bases. The specimen sequenced was peripheral blood. This TCR was recovered from a woman of 80 years or more with COVID-19, enrolled during active disease. In DNA form, the CDR3 reads TGTGCCAGCAGCCGACAGGGGGCGAACACCGGGGAGCTGTTTTTT. This sequence encodes CASSRQGANTGELFF. Supplemented by reference TRBV14 and TRBJ2-2, the full variable domain reads EAGVTQFPSHSVIEKGQTVTLRCDPISGHDNLYWYRRVMGKEIKFLLHFVKESKQDESGMPNNRFLAERTGGTYSTLKVQPAELEDSGVYFCASSRQGANTGELFFGEGSRLTVL.